A selection of T cell receptor beta chains follows, all from one sample in a study of T cells expressing NK-cell markers. For each CDR3 protein, TCRdb gives one entry from its re-call of the 5' RACE reads, without DNA. The specimen's table records about 450,000 distinct CDR3 sequences. The specimen was blood T cells: a sorted CD56 or NKG2C T cell subset, CD4+ or CD8+ T cells, or bulk PBMC T cells (not recorded which). These receptors originate from a woman between 18 and 75 years old in good health. Each CDR3 is given with its conserved first and last residue. Each record gives: V gene, J gene, CDR3 protein.

v_gene: TRBV7-2; j_gene: TRBJ1-6; CDR3aa: CASSLRQGTPLHF
v_gene: TRBV20-1; j_gene: TRBJ1-2; CDR3aa: CSARDLTSLPFGYTF
v_gene: TRBV7-3; j_gene: TRBJ2-7; CDR3aa: CASSGGPPHLEQYF
v_gene: TRBV2; j_gene: TRBJ2-5; CDR3aa: CASRWTSGEETQYF
v_gene: TRBV2; j_gene: TRBJ2-5; CDR3aa: CASRQLVQETQYF
v_gene: TRBV6-2/TRBV6-3; j_gene: TRBJ2-4; CDR3aa: CASSYGNSGAGIQYF
v_gene: TRBV5-1; j_gene: TRBJ2-3; CDR3aa: CASSAGTSLITDTQYF
v_gene: TRBV7-2; j_gene: TRBJ2-5; CDR3aa: CASSPKENQYF
v_gene: TRBV7-2; j_gene: TRBJ2-3; CDR3aa: CASSLHRESDTQYF
v_gene: TRBV6-4; j_gene: TRBJ2-1; CDR3aa: CASSDSSWPGDEQFF
v_gene: TRBV6-4; j_gene: TRBJ2-1; CDR3aa: CASSPSAASWEQFF
v_gene: TRBV20-1; j_gene: TRBJ2-3; CDR3aa: CSATTSGKPSTDTQYF
v_gene: TRBV7-9; j_gene: TRBJ2-1; CDR3aa: CASSLIGGSLYNEQFF
v_gene: TRBV20-1; j_gene: TRBJ1-6; CDR3aa: CSAREGGQGASPLHF
v_gene: TRBV29-1; j_gene: TRBJ2-1; CDR3aa: CSGEGVGNEQFF
v_gene: TRBV20-1; j_gene: TRBJ2-7; CDR3aa: CSAPDVRGSSYEQYF
v_gene: TRBV4-3; j_gene: TRBJ2-3; CDR3aa: CASSQDLTPATVPRDF
v_gene: TRBV19; j_gene: TRBJ2-1; CDR3aa: CASSIDGYPGNEQFF
v_gene: TRBV20-1; j_gene: TRBJ2-5; CDR3aa: CSAPQLAGDQETQYF
v_gene: TRBV12-3/TRBV12-4; j_gene: TRBJ1-5; CDR3aa: CASSQTGIGNQPQHF
v_gene: TRBV12-3/TRBV12-4; j_gene: TRBJ2-1; CDR3aa: CASSAELAGEKEQFF
v_gene: TRBV9; j_gene: TRBJ1-1; CDR3aa: CASSPDPGRSTEAFF
v_gene: TRBV29-1; j_gene: TRBJ2-1; CDR3aa: CSVVLGLAGFNEQFF
v_gene: TRBV6-1; j_gene: TRBJ2-2; CDR3aa: CASSRDATRAGELFF
v_gene: TRBV6-6; j_gene: TRBJ2-1; CDR3aa: CASRDHPGEQFF
v_gene: TRBV10-3; j_gene: TRBJ2-7; CDR3aa: CAINSGDKAYEQYF
v_gene: TRBV27; j_gene: TRBJ2-7; CDR3aa: CASKAQREYEQYF
v_gene: TRBV7-9; j_gene: TRBJ1-6; CDR3aa: CASSSRASHSPLHF
v_gene: TRBV29-1; j_gene: TRBJ2-6; CDR3aa: CSVAPGTGESGANVLTF
v_gene: TRBV7-2; j_gene: TRBJ2-7; CDR3aa: CASSLGASLEQYF
v_gene: TRBV9; j_gene: TRBJ2-1; CDR3aa: CASSVGSTRAVF
v_gene: TRBV7-9; j_gene: TRBJ1-1; CDR3aa: CASSLVGTEEAFF
v_gene: TRBV5-1; j_gene: TRBJ2-7; CDR3aa: CASSLVAGQGLYEQYF
v_gene: TRBV12-3/TRBV12-4; j_gene: TRBJ2-1; CDR3aa: CASSFWAAGGHEQFF
v_gene: TRBV15; j_gene: TRBJ1-1; CDR3aa: CATSRAGGNTEAFF